This TCR beta chain was documented in a study of CD8+ T cells in alopecia areata. Treatment described: oral pan-JAK inhibitor, 5-10 mg twice daily. Patients with alopecia areata provided lesional scalp punch biopsies as well as peripheral blood. RNA extraction and reverse transcription yielded cDNA as sequencing template. This table comes from immunoSEQ multiplex PCR, and its TCRdb copy is limited to in-frame clones, with some not included. The sample lists about 290,000 clones, about three fifths seen once, with over 1.5% in the top ten. In its sample, this clone was seen a few times. CDR3 length equals 14 residues. The V gene's germline CDR1 is SGHRS and CDR2 YFSETQ. The J segment lost 1 base and the V segment lost 1 base, leaving 0 bases of the junction unmatched.

The chain joins TRBV5-1 to TRBJ2-3; 7 bases are shared with TRBD2. The TCR was taken from a human donor with alopecia areata. The sample in question was CD4+ T cells sorted from blood, obtained at week 24, from a patient treated with tofacitinib. The chain's CDR3 is CASSLRGGTDTQYF. The CDR3 nucleotides are TGCGCCAGCAGCTTGCGGGGGGGCACAGATACGCAGTATTTT.